This T cell receptor beta chain was sequenced in a study of early T cells in non-severe SARS-CoV-2 infection. TCRdb independently ran MiXCR on the 5' RACE reads; one entry per CDR3 protein. The repertoire holds some 49,000 distinct CDR3 sequences, roughly 12% seen once, with roughly a tenth in the top ten. This clonotype was counted many times. V lost 1 base to trimming and J lost 9 bases, with 16 bases between them. CDR3 length: 16 residues. The germline gives CDR1 SNHLY, CDR2 FYNNEI. This receptor was taken from an adult who was a healthcare worker with PCR-confirmed SARS-CoV-2 infection or an uninfected control (not recorded which). This chain uses TRBV2 with TRBJ1-6; no clear D gene. Specimen: whole blood. The CDR3 is CASSEGQHARSSPLHF. The CDR3 DNA reads as TGTGCCAGCAGTGAAGGGCAACACGCAAGAAGTTCACCCCTCCACTTT.